What follows are 31 T cell receptor beta chains derived from one specimen sequenced in a study of cytomegalovirus exposure and HLA in healthy donors (dated by TCRdb to 2016 to 2017). Preparation of the library involved the immunoSEQ multiplex PCR assay. For the multiplex PCR, a mixture combining 60 forward primers for TCR Vbeta segments and 13 reverse primers for TCR Jbeta segments was used. This is the immuneACCESS table as TCRdb keeps it, with only in-frame sequences that have V and J called. A part of the clones is gone; compared with another copy, unresolved V genes explain less than half, and the rest is unexplained. This sample has approximately 190,000 clones in its table, and more than 75% of those were observed once. Roughly 1.3% of the sample goes to the ten largest clones. The material sequenced was PBMCs. The receptors shown here come from a man aged 25-45 years in good health and CMV-seronegative.

The rearrangement joins TRBV14 to TRBJ2-2; D might be TRBD1 (5 bases). There are 13 residues in the CDR3. Germline values: CDR1 SGHDN, CDR2 FVKESK. With 4 bases removed from V and 11 bases from J, the gap between germline ends came to 14 bases. CDR3 sequence (DNA): TGTGCCAGCAGCCCAGGAAGGGGCGCCGAGCTGTTTTTT. Protein product: CASSPGRGAELFF. The full variable domain, rest sourced from reference TRBV14 and TRBJ2-2, is EAGVTQFPSHSVIEKGQTVTLRCDPISGHDNLYWYRRVMGKEIKFLLHFVKESKQDESGMPNNRFLAERTGGTYSTLKVQPAELEDSGVYFCASSPGRGAELFFGEGSRLTVL.

This clone was observed once. The chain carries TRBV19 and TRBJ2-2; 8 bases align to TRBD1. This CDR3 is 15 amino acids long. V was pared by 1 base and J by 5 bases, with 3 bases of the junction left unmatched. Per germline, CDR1 LNHDA and CDR2 SQIVND (reference sequence). CDR3 coding DNA: TGTGCCAGTAGTATAGGCAGGGGGCGAACCGGGGAGCTGTTTTTT. This codes for CASSIGRGRTGELFF.

V usage is TRBV6-4 and J usage is TRBJ2-5; D is undetermined. This CDR3 region has 13 residues. Germline loops: CDR1 MRHNA, CDR2 SNTAGT. V lost 4 bases to trimming and J lost 4 bases, with 10 bases between them. The CDR3 loop is CASSVRSGETQYF. The CDR3, as DNA: TGTGCCAGCAGTGTGCGATCGGGAGAGACCCAGTACTTC.

The chain has TRBV5-1 and TRBJ1-6; D unclear. V dropped 3 bases and J dropped 10 bases, with 20 bases sitting between them. The CDR3 loop spans 16 amino acids. Looked up from germline, CDR1 is SGHRS and CDR2 is YFSETQ. The CDR3 region is CASSSDGRGRVSPLHF. CDR3 bases: TGCGCCAGCAGCTCTGATGGCCGGGGTCGGGTGTCACCCCTCCACTTT.

The chain is built from TRBV27 and TRBJ2-1; D is perhaps TRBD1 (5 bases). The CDR3 contains 19 residues. CDR1 and CDR2 from the germline V gene are MNHEY and SMNVEV (reference sequence). Trimming left V 0 bases short and J 4 bases short, with 22 bases between. DNA of the CDR3: TGTGCCAGCAGTTTATCCTGGGGCCTCCATAGGCGTGGATACAATGAGCAGTTCTTC. This translates into CASSLSWGLHRRGYNEQFF.

Concerning this clone itself: An end of the junction differs from the germline gene, which may be a read error. V gene TRBV7-7 combines with J gene TRBJ2-5, with 9 bases fitting TRBD1. The CDR3 contains 15 residues. Per germline, CDR1 SSHAT and CDR2 FNYEAQ (reference sequence). The CDR3 is CASSPGTGGLETQYF. The CDR3 nucleotides read TGTGCTAGCAGCCCCGGAACAGGGGGCCTGGAGACCCAGTACTTC.

The chain links TRBV28 to TRBJ1-1; D unclear. Trimming took off 9 bases at V and 3 bases at J, with 14 bases between the two ends. CDR1 is MDHEN, CDR2 SYDVKM, per germline. This CDR3 is 13 amino acids long. The DNA for the CDR3 is TGTGCCAGTTCCCCCGTCCTATACACTGAAGCTTTCTTT. Amino acid sequence: CASSPVLYTEAFF.

The chain employs TRBV19 and TRBJ1-2; TRBD1 matches 7 bases. After removal of 6 bases from V and 2 bases from J, the junction contained 9 bases not matched to a gene. Germline V gene lookup returns CDR1 LNHDA and CDR2 SQIVND (reference sequence). This CDR3 contains 15 residues. The DNA for the CDR3 is TGTGCCAGTAGCCTCACCGGGACAGCGAACTATGGCTACACCTTC. Residues: CASSLTGTANYGYTF.

The chain is built from TRBV10-3 and TRBJ2-3; 14 bases agree with TRBD2. The CDR3 runs 18 residues. The J segment lost 2 bases and the V segment lost 3 bases, leaving 7 bases of the junction unmatched. The germline CDR1 and CDR2 sequences are ENHRY and SYGVKD. In DNA form, the CDR3 reads TGTGCCATCAGTGACCCGACTAGCGGGGGGGCCCCCACAGATACGCAGTATTTT. This encodes CAISDPTSGGAPTDTQYF.

V usage is TRBV10-3 and J usage is TRBJ1-1, with 10 bases matching TRBD1. Germline trimming cut 11 bases from V and 6 bases from J; bases unmatched to any gene: 9. The germline gives CDR1 ENHRY, CDR2 SYGVKD. The CDR3 covers 13 residues. The CDR3 bases are TGTGCCTCCGGGACAGGGGCGTCTCCTGAAGCTTTCTTT. This gives the protein CASGTGASPEAFF.

This chain connects TRBV2 to TRBJ2-1, with 7 bases matching TRBD1. Looked up from germline, CDR1 is SNHLY and CDR2 is FYNNEI. The CDR3 is 15 residues long. V dropped 7 bases and J dropped 3; count of bases not matched to a gene: 9. The CDR3 DNA sequence: TGTGCCAGCACCCTAGACAGGGTTGACTACAATGAGCAGTTCTTC. As protein: CASTLDRVDYNEQFF.

The gene calls are TRBV6-5 and TRBJ1-1, with D unclear. With 5 bases removed from V and 6 bases from J, the gap between germline ends came to 19 bases. The CDR3 has 15 residues. The germline V gene has CDR1 MNHEY and CDR2 SVGAGI. The CDR3 DNA reads as TGTGCCAGCAGTACCACCCGAGTTACTAACGCTGAAGCTTTCTTT. Translation gives CASSTTRVTNAEAFF.

The V gene is TRBV6-5, the J gene TRBJ2-7, with a tentative D call TRBD1 (6 bases). Germline loops: CDR1 MNHEY, CDR2 SVGAGI. The CDR3 has 14 amino acids. Between the trimmed V and J ends, which lost 2 bases and 2 bases, there was a span of 10 bases. CDR3 sequence: CASSYTGNTYEQYF. The CDR3, as DNA: TGTGCCAGCAGTTACACAGGGAACACCTACGAGCAGTACTTC.

This clone was picked up a small number of times. The chain carries TRBV5-1 and TRBJ2-7; TRBD1 aligns across 9 bases. The CDR3 runs 15 residues. Germline V gene data show CDR1 as SGHRS and CDR2 as YFSETQ. The V segment lost 7 bases and the J segment 6 bases; nucleotides outside the gene matches: 14. The CDR3 reads CASHRLPGQGVEQYF. The CDR3 DNA sequence: TGCGCCAGCCACCGTTTACCGGGACAGGGAGTCGAGCAGTACTTC.

This chain uses TRBV19 with TRBJ1-4; D gene uncertain. This CDR3 has 14 amino acids. Germline V gene data show CDR1 as LNHDA and CDR2 as SQIVND (reference sequence). Trimming stripped 4 bases from V and 6 bases from J, with 12 bases between. The CDR3 loop reads CASSTAGVDEKLFF. CDR3 bases: TGTGCCAGTAGTACCGCGGGTGTGGATGAAAAACTGTTTTTT.

This clone was picked up one time. The chain employs TRBV7-9 and TRBJ2-5, with a possible D match to TRBD1 (5 bases). V gave up 3 bases and J gave up 4 bases, with 12 bases separating them. Germline V gene data show CDR1 as SEHNR and CDR2 as FQNEAQ (reference sequence). The length of the CDR3 is 14 residues. The CDR3 here is CASSFPGSRETQYF. In nucleotides, the CDR3 is TGTGCCAGCAGCTTCCCAGGGTCGAGAGAGACCCAGTACTTC. Filled out from reference TRBV7-9 and TRBJ2-5, the complete variable domain reads DTGVSQNPRHKITKRGQNVTFRCDPISEHNRLYWYRQTLGQGPEFLTYFQNEAQLEKSRLLSDRFSAERPKGSFSTLEIQRTEQGDSAMYLCASSFPGSRETQYFGPGTRLLVL.

V gene TRBV5-6 combines with J gene TRBJ2-7; possible D gene TRBD1, 5 bases. This CDR3 contains 15 residues. V lost 3 bases and J 5 bases, leaving 18 bases between the germline ends. Germline V CDR1 and CDR2: SGHDT, YYEEEE. The CDR3 coding sequence is TGTGCCAGCAGCTCCGTTGACAGTTTCTACCACGAGCAGTACTTC. It codes for CASSSVDSFYHEQYF. The whole variable domain, filled in from reference TRBV5-6 and TRBJ2-7, reads DAGVTQSPTHLIKTRGQQVTLRCSPKSGHDTVSWYQQALGQGPQFIFQYYEEEERQRGNFPDRFSGHQFPNYSSELNVNALLLGDSALYLCASSSVDSFYHEQYFGPGTRLTVT.

The chain combines TRBV4-1 with TRBJ2-5, with a tentative D call TRBD1 (5 bases). The CDR3 contains 17 residues. V was cut by 1 base and J by 4 bases, with 19 bases left in between. Germline assignment: CDR1 MGHRA and CDR2 YSYEKL. This CDR3 reads CASSQGPPQGVRETQYF. Here the CDR3 DNA reads TGCGCCAGCAGCCAAGGGCCCCCGCAGGGTGTACGAGAGACCCAGTACTTC.

The V call is TRBV9, the J call TRBJ2-1; TRBD1 agrees at 7 bases. CDR3 length equals 17 residues. J was trimmed by 4 bases and V by 3 bases; bases with no gene match: 13. Germline CDR1 and CDR2: SGDLS and YYNGEE. This CDR3 reads CASSGMTGSHPYNEQFF. The CDR3 coding sequence is TGTGCCAGCAGCGGGATGACAGGGAGTCACCCTTACAATGAGCAGTTCTTC. The full variable domain, its missing parts supplied by reference TRBV9 and TRBJ2-1, is DSGVTQTPKHLITATGQRVTLRCSPRSGDLSVYWYQQSLDQGLQFLIQYYNGEERAKGNILERFSAQQFPDLHSELNLSSLELGDSALYFCASSGMTGSHPYNEQFFGPGTRLTVL.

This chain uses TRBV28 with TRBJ2-4; 7 bases map to TRBD1. The CDR3 contains 18 residues. The germline V gene encodes CDR1 MDHEN and CDR2 SYDVKM. Losses at the gene ends were 3 bases for V and 2 bases for J; bases not matched to a gene: 13. For the CDR3, the DNA is TGTGCCAGCAGTTTCTTGACAGGGATCTCCATTTCCAAAAACATTCAGTACTTC. This encodes CASSFLTGISISKNIQYF.

J is TRBJ2-7 and V is TRBV2, with D perhaps TRBD2 (7 bases). V was shortened by 7 bases and J by 11 bases, with 12 bases between the two germline ends. Per germline, CDR1 SNHLY and CDR2 FYNNEI. The CDR3 loop spans 10 amino acids. CDR3 in amino acids: CASTGGVKYF. The CDR3 nucleotides are TGTGCCAGCACGGGGGGCGTTAAGTACTTC.

The count of this clone is one. This chain connects TRBV5-4 to TRBJ2-5; 7 bases align to TRBD2. V was pared by 2 bases and J by 5 bases, with 6 bases of the junction left unmatched. This CDR3 has 14 amino acids. Germline assignment: CDR1 SGHNT and CDR2 YYREEE (reference sequence). The CDR3 coding sequence is TGTGCCAGCAGCTTTTACGCCGGGGGGGAGACCCAGTACTTC. It is translated as CASSFYAGGETQYF.

The chain carries TRBV5-4 and TRBJ2-7, with 7 bases identical to TRBD1. The CDR3 length is 14 residues. The V gene's germline CDR1 is SGHNT and CDR2 YYREEE (reference sequence). V dropped 4 bases and J dropped 0; count of bases not matched to a gene: 4. DNA for the CDR3: TGTGCCAGCAGCCACCGGGACAGCTCCTACGAGCAGTACTTC. Translating gives CASSHRDSSYEQYF.

The chain is built from TRBV25-1 and TRBJ2-1; no firm D call. Germline lookup yields CDR1 MGHDK and CDR2 SYGVNS. This CDR3 has 13 amino acids. The V and J ends lost 7 bases and 3 bases respectively, with 10 bases between them. The CDR3 here is CASTPGSYNEQFF. In DNA form, the CDR3 reads TGTGCCAGCACTCCGGGTAGCTACAATGAGCAGTTCTTC.

The V call is TRBV28, the J call TRBJ1-3; 7 nucleotides match TRBD1. CDR3 length: 15 residues. Germline lookup yields CDR1 MDHEN and CDR2 SYDVKM. V was clipped by 8 bases and J by 0 bases; unmatched bases: 7. Here the CDR3 reads CASWRTGGSGNTIYF. Written as DNA, the CDR3 is TGTGCCAGCTGGCGGACAGGCGGCTCTGGAAACACCATATATTTT.

The chain joins TRBV5-1 to TRBJ2-5; 11 positions match TRBD1. J lost 0 bases, V lost 0 bases, and 1 base had no gene match. CDR1 is SGHRS and CDR2 is YFSETQ in the germline V gene. CDR3 length: 16 residues. The CDR3 nucleotides read TGCGCCAGCAGCTTGGGGGACAGGGGGGACCAAGAGACCCAGTACTTC. Protein: CASSLGDRGDQETQYF.

The chain joins TRBV5-1 to TRBJ1-2, with TRBD1 identical over 8 bases. J lost 6 bases, V lost 4 bases, and 8 bases had no gene match. The CDR3 runs 14 residues. CDR1 SGHRS and CDR2 YFSETQ come from the germline V gene. The CDR3 region is CASSHGQGGNGYTF. DNA for the CDR3: TGCGCCAGCAGCCACGGACAGGGAGGGAATGGCTACACCTTC.

The chain uses TRBV6-6 and TRBJ2-1; TRBD1 matches at 9 bases. The CDR3 covers 12 residues. Germline V gives CDR1 MNHNY, CDR2 SVGAGI (reference sequence). V lost 6 bases, J lost 12 bases, and 6 bases stayed unmatched. CDR3 amino acids: CASRPDRGRQFF. Written as DNA, the CDR3 is TGTGCCAGCAGACCGGACAGGGGCCGGCAGTTCTTC.

The CDR3 DNA reads as TGCAGCGTTGAAGATACTACGAGCTCCTACGAGCAGTACTTC. Translation gives CSVEDTTSSYEQYF. The rearrangement links TRBV29-1 to TRBJ2-7; no reliable D call. Germline loops: CDR1 SQVTM, CDR2 ANQGSEA. Trimming shortened V by 0 bases and J by 0 bases, and 9 bases separated the two germline ends. There are 14 residues in the CDR3.

The rearrangement links TRBV11-2 to TRBJ2-3; 13 bases align to TRBD2. V shed 5 bases, J shed 5 bases, and the junction held 10 bases outside the gene matches. The CDR3 extends over 17 amino acids. Germline values: CDR1 SGHAT, CDR2 FQNNGV. The CDR3 region is CASSLAGTSGAVDTQYF. CDR3 DNA sequence: TGTGCCAGCAGCCTCGCTGGGACTAGCGGGGCCGTAGATACGCAGTATTTT.

This clone was picked up one time. The rearrangement joins TRBV6-1 to TRBJ2-1; D not certain. The V gene lost 7 bases and the J gene lost 6 bases, with 16 bases spanning the gap. The CDR3 covers 14 residues. Germline V gene data show CDR1 as MNHNS and CDR2 as SASEGT. CDR3 in DNA: TGTGCCAGCACAATCGAGGTTTTGGGCAATGAGCAGTTCTTC. It codes for CASTIEVLGNEQFF.